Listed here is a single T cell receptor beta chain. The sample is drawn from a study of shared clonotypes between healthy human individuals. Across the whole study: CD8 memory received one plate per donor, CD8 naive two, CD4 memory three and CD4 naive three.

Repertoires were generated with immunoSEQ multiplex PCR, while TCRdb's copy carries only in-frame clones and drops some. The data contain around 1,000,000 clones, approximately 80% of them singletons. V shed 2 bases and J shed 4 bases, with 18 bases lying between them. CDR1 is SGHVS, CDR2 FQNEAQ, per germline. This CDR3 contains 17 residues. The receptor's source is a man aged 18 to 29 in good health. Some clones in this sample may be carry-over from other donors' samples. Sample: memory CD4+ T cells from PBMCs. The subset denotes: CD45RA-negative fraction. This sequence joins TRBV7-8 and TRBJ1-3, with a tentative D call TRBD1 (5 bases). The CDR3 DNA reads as TGTGCCAGCAGCTTAAGCGTAAGGGGAATGGGCGGAAACACCATATATTTT. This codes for CASSLSVRGMGGNTIYF.